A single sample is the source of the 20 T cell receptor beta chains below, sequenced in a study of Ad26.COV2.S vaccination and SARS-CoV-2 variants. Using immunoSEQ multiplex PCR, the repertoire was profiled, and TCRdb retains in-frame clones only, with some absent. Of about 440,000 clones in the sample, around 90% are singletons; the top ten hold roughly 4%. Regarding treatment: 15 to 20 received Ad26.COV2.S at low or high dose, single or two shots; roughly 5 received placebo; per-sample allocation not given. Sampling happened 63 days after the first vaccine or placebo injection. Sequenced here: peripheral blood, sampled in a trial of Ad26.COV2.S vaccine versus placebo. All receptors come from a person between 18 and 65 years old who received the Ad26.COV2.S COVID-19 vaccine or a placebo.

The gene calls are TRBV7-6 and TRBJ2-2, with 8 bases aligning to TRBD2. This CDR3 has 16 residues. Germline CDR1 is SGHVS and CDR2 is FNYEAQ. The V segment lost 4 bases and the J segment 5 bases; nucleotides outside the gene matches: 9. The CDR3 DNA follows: TGTGCCAGCAGCTCGTCCTCAGGCGGGAGGACCGGGGAGCTGTTTTTT. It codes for CASSSSSGGRTGELFF.

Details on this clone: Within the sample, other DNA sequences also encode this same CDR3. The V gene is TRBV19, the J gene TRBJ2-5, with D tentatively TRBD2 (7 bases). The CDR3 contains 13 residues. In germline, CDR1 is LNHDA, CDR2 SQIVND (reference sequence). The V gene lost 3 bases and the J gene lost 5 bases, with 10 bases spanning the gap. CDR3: CASSIGRGETQYF. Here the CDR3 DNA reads TGTGCCAGTAGTATTGGGAGGGGGGAGACCCAGTACTTC.

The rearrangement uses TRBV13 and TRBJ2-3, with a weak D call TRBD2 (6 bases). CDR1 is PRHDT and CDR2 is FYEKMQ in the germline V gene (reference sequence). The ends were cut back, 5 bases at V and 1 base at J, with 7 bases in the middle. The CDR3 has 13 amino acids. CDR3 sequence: CASSPGGTDTQYF. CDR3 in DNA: TGTGCCAGCAGCCCGGGGGGCACAGATACGCAGTATTTT. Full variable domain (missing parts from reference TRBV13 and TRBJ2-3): AAGVIQSPRHLIKEKRETATLKCYPIPRHDTVYWYQQGPGQDPQFLISFYEKMQSDKGSIPDRFSAQQFSDYHSELNMSSLELGDSALYFCASSPGGTDTQYFGPGTRLTVL.

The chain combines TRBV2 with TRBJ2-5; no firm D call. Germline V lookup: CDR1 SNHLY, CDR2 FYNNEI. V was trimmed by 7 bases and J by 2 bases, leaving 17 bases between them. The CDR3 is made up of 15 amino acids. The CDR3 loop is CASISRSVGQETQYF. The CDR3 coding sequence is TGTGCCAGCATATCTCGAAGCGTAGGTCAAGAGACCCAGTACTTC.

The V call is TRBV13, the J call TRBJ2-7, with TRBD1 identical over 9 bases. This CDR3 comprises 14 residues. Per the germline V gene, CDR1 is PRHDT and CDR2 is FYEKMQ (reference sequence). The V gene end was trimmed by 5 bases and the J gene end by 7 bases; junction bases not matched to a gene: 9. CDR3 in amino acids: CASSHGTGFIEQYF. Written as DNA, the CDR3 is TGTGCCAGCAGCCACGGGACAGGGTTTATAGAGCAGTACTTC.

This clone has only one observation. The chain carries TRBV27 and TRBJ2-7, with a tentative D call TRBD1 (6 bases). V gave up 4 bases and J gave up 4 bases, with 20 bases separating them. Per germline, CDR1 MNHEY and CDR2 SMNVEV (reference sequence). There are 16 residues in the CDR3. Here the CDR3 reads CASSSLLGQQRYEQYF. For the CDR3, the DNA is TGTGCCAGCAGTTCACTCCTAGGACAGCAACGGTACGAGCAGTACTTC.

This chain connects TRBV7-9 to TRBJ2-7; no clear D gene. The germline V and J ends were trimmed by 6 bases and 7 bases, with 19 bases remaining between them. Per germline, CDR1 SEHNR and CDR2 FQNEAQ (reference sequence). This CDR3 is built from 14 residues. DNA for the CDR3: TGTGCCAGCAGTAGTTCTAGGTCTTGGACGGAGCAGTACTTC. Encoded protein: CASSSSRSWTEQYF.

Here the CDR3 reads CASSIGRSDYEQYF. The CDR3 region has the DNA TGTGCCAGTAGTATTGGCCGCAGCGACTACGAGCAGTACTTC. V is TRBV19 and J is TRBJ2-7; no firm D call. Looked up from germline, CDR1 is LNHDA and CDR2 is SQIVND (reference sequence). CDR3 length equals 14 residues. Trimming removed 3 bases at V and 3 bases at J, with 12 bases between. Full variable domain (outside the CDR3, taken from reference TRBV19 and TRBJ2-7): DGGITQSPKYLFRKEGQNVTLSCEQNLNHDAMYWYRQDPGQGLRLIYYSQIVNDFQKGDIAEGYSVSREKKESFPLTVTSAQKNPTAFYLCASSIGRSDYEQYFGPGTRLTVT.

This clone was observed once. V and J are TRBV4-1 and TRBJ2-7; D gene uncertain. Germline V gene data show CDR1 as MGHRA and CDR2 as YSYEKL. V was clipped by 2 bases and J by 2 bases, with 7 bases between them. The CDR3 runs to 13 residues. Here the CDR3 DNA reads TGCGCCAGCAGCCAACCAGGAGCCTACGAGCAGTACTTC. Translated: CASSQPGAYEQYF.

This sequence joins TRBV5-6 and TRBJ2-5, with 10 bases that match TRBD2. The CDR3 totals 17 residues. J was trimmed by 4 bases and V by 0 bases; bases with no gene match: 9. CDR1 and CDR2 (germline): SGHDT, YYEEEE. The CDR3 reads CASSLALAGVRGETQYF. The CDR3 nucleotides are TGTGCCAGCAGCTTGGCCCTAGCGGGAGTTAGGGGAGAGACCCAGTACTTC. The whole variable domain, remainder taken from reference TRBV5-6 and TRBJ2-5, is DAGVTQSPTHLIKTRGQQVTLRCSPKSGHDTVSWYQQALGQGPQFIFQYYEEEERQRGNFPDRFSGHQFPNYSSELNVNALLLGDSALYLCASSLALAGVRGETQYFGPGTRLLVL.

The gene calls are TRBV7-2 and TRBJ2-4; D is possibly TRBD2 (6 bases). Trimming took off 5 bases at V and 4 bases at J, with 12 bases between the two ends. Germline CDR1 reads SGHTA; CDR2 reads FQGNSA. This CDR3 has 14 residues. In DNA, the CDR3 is TGTGCCAGCAGCCGTAGCGGAGCTAAAAACATTCAGTACTTC. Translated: CASSRSGAKNIQYF.

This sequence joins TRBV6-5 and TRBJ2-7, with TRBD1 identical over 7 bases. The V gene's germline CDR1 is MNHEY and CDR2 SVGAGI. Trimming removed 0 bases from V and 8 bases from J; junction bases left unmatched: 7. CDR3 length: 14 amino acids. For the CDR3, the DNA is TGTGCCAGCAGTTACTCTACCGGACAGGATAAGCAGTACTTC. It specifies CASSYSTGQDKQYF.

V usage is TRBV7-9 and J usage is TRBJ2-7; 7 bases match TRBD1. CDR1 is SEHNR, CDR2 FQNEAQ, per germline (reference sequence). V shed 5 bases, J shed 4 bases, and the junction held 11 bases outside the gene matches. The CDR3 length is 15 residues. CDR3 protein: CASSAKQGKSYEQYF. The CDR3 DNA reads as TGTGCCAGCAGCGCCAAACAGGGGAAGTCGTACGAGCAGTACTTC.

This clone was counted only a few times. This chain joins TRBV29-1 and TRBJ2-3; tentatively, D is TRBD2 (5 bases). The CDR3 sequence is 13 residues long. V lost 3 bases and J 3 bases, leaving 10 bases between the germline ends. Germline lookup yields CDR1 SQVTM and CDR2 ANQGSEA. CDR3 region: CSVDWRTTDTQYF. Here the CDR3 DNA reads TGCAGCGTTGACTGGCGGACTACAGATACGCAGTATTTT.

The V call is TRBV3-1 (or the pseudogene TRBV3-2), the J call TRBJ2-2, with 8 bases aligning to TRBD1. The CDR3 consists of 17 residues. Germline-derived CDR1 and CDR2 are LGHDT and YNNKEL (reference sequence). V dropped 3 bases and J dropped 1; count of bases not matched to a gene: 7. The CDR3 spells CASSQERTGLNTGELFF. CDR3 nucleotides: TGTGCCAGCAGCCAGGAGCGGACAGGGCTGAACACCGGGGAGCTGTTTTTT.

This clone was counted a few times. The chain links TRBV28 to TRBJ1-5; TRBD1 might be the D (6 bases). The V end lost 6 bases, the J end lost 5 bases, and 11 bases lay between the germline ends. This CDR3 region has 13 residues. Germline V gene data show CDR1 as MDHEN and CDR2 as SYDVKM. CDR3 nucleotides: TGTGCCAGCAGAACGGACAGCTATCAGCCCCAGCATTTT. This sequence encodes CASRTDSYQPQHF.

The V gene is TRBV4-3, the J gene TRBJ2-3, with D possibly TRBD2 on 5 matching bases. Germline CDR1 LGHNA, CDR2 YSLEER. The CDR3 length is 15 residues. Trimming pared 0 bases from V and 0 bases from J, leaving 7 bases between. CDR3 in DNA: TGCGCCAGCAGCCAAGACGGGGATAGCACAGATACGCAGTATTTT. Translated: CASSQDGDSTDTQYF.

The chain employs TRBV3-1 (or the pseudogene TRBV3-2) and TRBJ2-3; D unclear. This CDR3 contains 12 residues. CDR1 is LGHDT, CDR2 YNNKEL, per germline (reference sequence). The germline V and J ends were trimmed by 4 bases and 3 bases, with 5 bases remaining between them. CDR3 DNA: TGTGCCAGCAGCCGGGCGACAGATACGCAGTATTTT. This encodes CASSRATDTQYF.

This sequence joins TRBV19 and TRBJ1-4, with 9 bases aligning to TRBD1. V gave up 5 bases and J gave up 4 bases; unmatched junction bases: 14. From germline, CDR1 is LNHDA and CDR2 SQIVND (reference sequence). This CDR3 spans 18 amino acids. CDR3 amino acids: CASSVYRGRGSFNEKLFF. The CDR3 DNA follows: TGTGCCAGTAGTGTGTACAGGGGGCGCGGGTCCTTTAATGAAAAACTGTTTTTT.

The CDR3 nucleotides read TGCGCCAGCAGCTTTGTGCAGGGTCCCAATGAGCAGTTCTTC. Encoded protein: CASSFVQGPNEQFF. The rearrangement uses TRBV5-1 and TRBJ2-1, with D possibly TRBD1 on 5 matching bases. V was cut by 2 bases and J by 6 bases, with 12 bases left in between. The CDR3 consists of 14 residues. Germline lookup yields CDR1 SGHRS and CDR2 YFSETQ. Complete variable domain (other parts from reference TRBV5-1 and TRBJ2-1): KAGVTQTPRYLIKTRGQQVTLSCSPISGHRSVSWYQQTPGQGLQFLFEYFSETQRNKGNFPGRFSGRQFSNSRSEMNVSTLELGDSALYLCASSFVQGPNEQFFGPGTRLTVL.